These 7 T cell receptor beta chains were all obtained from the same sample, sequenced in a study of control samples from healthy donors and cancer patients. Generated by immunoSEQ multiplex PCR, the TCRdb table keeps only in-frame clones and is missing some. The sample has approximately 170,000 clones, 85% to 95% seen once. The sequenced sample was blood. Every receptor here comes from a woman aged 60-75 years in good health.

CDR3 DNA: TGTGCCACCAGCCCCGGAAGGGGGAAGCAGTACTTC. As protein: CATSPGRGKQYF. This chain joins TRBV15 and TRBJ2-7; maybe TRBD1 (6 bases). The V end was cut by 5 bases, the J end by 8 bases, with 13 bases between. This CDR3 contains 12 residues. Germline loops: CDR1 LNHNV, CDR2 YYDKDF (reference sequence).

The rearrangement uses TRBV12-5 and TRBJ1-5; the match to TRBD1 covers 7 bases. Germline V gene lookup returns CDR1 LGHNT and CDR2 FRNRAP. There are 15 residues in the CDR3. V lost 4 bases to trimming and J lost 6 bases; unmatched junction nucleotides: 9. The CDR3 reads CASGSGGTILQPQHF. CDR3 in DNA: TGTGCTAGTGGTTCAGGGGGTACCATTCTTCAGCCCCAGCATTTT.

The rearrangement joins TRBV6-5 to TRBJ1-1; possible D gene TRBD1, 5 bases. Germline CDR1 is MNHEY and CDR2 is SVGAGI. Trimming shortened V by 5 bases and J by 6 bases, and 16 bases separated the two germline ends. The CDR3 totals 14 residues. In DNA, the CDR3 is TGTGCCAGCAGTCTCTACAGGTCAAAGGCTGAAGCTTTCTTT. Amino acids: CASSLYRSKAEAFF.

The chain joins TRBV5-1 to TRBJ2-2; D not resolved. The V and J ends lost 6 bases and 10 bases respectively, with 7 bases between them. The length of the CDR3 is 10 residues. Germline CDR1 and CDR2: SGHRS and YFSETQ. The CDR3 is CASKDQELFF. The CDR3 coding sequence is TGCGCCAGCAAGGATCAGGAGCTGTTTTTT.

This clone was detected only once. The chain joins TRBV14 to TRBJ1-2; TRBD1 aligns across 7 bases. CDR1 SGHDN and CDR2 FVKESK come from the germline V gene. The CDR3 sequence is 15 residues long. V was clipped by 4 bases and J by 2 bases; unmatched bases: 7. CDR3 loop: CASSRLTTGNYGYTF. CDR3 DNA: TGTGCCAGCAGCCGTTTAACGACAGGGAACTATGGCTACACCTTC.

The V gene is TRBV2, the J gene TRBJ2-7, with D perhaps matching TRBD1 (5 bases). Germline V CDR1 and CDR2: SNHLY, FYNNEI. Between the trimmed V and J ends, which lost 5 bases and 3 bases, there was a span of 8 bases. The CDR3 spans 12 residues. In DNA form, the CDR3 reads TGTGCCAGCAGTCGACAGAACTACGAGCAGTACTTC. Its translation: CASSRQNYEQYF.

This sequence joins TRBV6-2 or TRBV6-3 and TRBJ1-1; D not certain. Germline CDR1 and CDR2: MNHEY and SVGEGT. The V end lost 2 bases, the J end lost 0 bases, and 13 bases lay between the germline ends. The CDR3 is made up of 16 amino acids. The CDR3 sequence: CASSYGEGGVNTEAFF. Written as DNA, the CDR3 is TGTGCCAGCAGTTACGGGGAGGGTGGAGTGAACACTGAAGCTTTCTTT.